These 20 T cell receptor beta chains originate from one sample sequenced in a study of vaccination effects on CD4 cells after COVID-19. Sequencing followed a ViraFEST assay step that expanded antigen-specific CD4+ T cells with viral peptide pools. Between days 10 and 11 of culture, CD4+ T cells were separated out. Neither prior SARS-CoV-2 infection nor positive nucleocapsid antibodies were present in the vaccine recipients. No antigens are known for them. Assay used: immunoSEQ multiplex PCR; TCRdb lists only in-frame clones, some missing. The data contain about 63,000 clones, 70% to 85% of them seen just once; the ten biggest clones take up around 3.8%. Here the sequenced sample was CD4+ T cells from PBMCs cultured with HCoV-OC43 spike peptides, taken before COVID-19 vaccination. Subset of the sample: HCoV-OC43 spike overlapping peptide pool stimulation. All receptors come from a human donor who received a COVID-19 vaccine.

This chain connects TRBV10-3 to TRBJ1-1; D call uncertain. This CDR3 is 15 amino acids long. V lost 0 bases to trimming and J lost 4 bases, with 12 bases between them. CDR1 ENHRY and CDR2 SYGVKD come from the germline V gene. Written as DNA, the CDR3 is TGTGCCATCAGTGAGTCGGTAGGGTTGGGCACTGAAGCTTTCTTT. Translation gives CAISESVGLGTEAFF.

This clone has more than one count but fewer than ten. This sequence joins TRBV9 and TRBJ1-1; TRBD1 matches at 7 bases. This CDR3 has 17 residues. Trimming removed 0 bases from V and 1 base from J; junction bases left unmatched: 9. CDR1 and CDR2 (germline): SGDLS, YYNGEE. CDR3 loop: CASSVGIWGQQNTEAFF. CDR3 bases: TGTGCCAGCAGCGTAGGAATTTGGGGACAGCAGAACACTGAAGCTTTCTTT.

The J gene is TRBJ2-1, the V gene TRBV19, with 7 bases identical to TRBD1. CDR1 is LNHDA and CDR2 is SQIVND in the germline V gene (reference sequence). This CDR3 is 14 amino acids long. The J segment lost 3 bases and the V segment lost 4 bases, leaving 3 bases of the junction unmatched. The CDR3 DNA sequence: TGTGCCAGTAGTAGACAGGGCCACTACAATGAGCAGTTCTTC. It specifies CASSRQGHYNEQFF. The whole variable domain, filled in from reference TRBV19 and TRBJ2-1, reads DGGITQSPKYLFRKEGQNVTLSCEQNLNHDAMYWYRQDPGQGLRLIYYSQIVNDFQKGDIAEGYSVSREKKESFPLTVTSAQKNPTAFYLCASSRQGHYNEQFFGPGTRLTVL.

V usage is TRBV6-1 and J usage is TRBJ2-7, with D unclear. Trimming removed 2 bases from V and 3 bases from J, with 11 bases in between. Germline CDR1 MNHNS, CDR2 SASEGT. This CDR3 is 14 amino acids long. CDR3 DNA: TGTGCCAGCAGTGAACGATTGGTAGTCTACGAGCAGTACGTC. Residues: CASSERLVVYEQYV.

The gene calls are TRBV7-2 and TRBJ2-5; 15 positions match TRBD2. V was clipped by 5 bases and J by 2 bases; unmatched bases: 3. The germline CDR1 and CDR2 sequences are SGHTA and FQGNSA. The CDR3 runs to 16 residues. The CDR3, as DNA: TGTGCCAGCAGCACAGGACTAGCGGGGGGGCAAGAGACCCAGTACTTC. Protein product: CASSTGLAGGQETQYF.

This clone was recorded a few times. The chain joins TRBV9 to TRBJ2-2, with TRBD1 matching over 8 bases. The J segment lost 2 bases and the V segment lost 5 bases, leaving 5 bases of the junction unmatched. This CDR3 contains 15 residues. Germline V gives CDR1 SGDLS, CDR2 YYNGEE. In DNA form, the CDR3 reads TGTGCCAGCAGTCAGTCAGGGGGCAACACCGGGGAGCTGTTTTTT. Protein product: CASSQSGGNTGELFF.

The table lists this clone with a count of one. The J gene is TRBJ2-5, the V gene TRBV5-1, with D perhaps being TRBD1 or TRBD2 (5 bases each). The CDR3 has 14 residues. Germline V lookup: CDR1 SGHRS, CDR2 YFSETQ. V lost 3 bases to trimming and J lost 4 bases, with 13 bases between them. This CDR3 reads CASSYDSRGETQYF. Written as DNA, the CDR3 is TGCGCCAGCAGCTACGACAGTCGGGGAGAGACCCAGTACTTC.

This clone occurred a few times. The rearrangement uses TRBV5-1 and TRBJ2-7; 8 positions agree with TRBD2. This CDR3 is 13 amino acids long. Per germline, CDR1 SGHRS and CDR2 YFSETQ. With V trimmed by 6 bases and J by 5 bases, 7 bases remained unmatched. In DNA form, the CDR3 reads TGCGCCAGCATTTCACGCGGGGGGCACGAGCAGTACGTC. It encodes CASISRGGHEQYV.

The chain uses TRBV15 and TRBJ2-1, with unresolved D. Per the germline V gene, CDR1 is LNHNV and CDR2 is YYDKDF (reference sequence). The CDR3 sequence is 12 residues long. V was trimmed by 1 base and J by 4 bases, leaving 2 bases between them. CDR3 coding DNA: TGTGCCACCAGCAGAGGGTACAATGAGCAGTTCTTC. As protein: CATSRGYNEQFF.

J is TRBJ2-1 and V is TRBV23-1; 11 bases map to TRBD2. TRBV23-1 counts as an open reading frame of uncertain function. The CDR3 has 18 residues. The V gene end was trimmed by 7 bases and the J gene end by 1 base; junction bases not matched to a gene: 12. CDR3 sequence: CASTETSGVIPSYNEQFF. CDR3 coding DNA: TGCGCCAGCACCGAGACTAGCGGGGTGATCCCATCCTACAATGAGCAGTTCTTC.

A remark on this clone: Within the sample, other DNA sequences also encode this same CDR3. Here the CDR3 reads CASSAGDNSPLHF. The CDR3 DNA reads as TGCGCCAGCAGTGCCGGAGATAATTCACCCCTCCACTTT. The chain has TRBV5-1 and TRBJ1-6; D remains unclear. Germline values: CDR1 SGHRS, CDR2 YFSETQ. The V gene lost 5 bases and the J gene lost 5 bases, with 8 bases spanning the gap. CDR3 size: 13 residues.

The rearrangement uses TRBV30 and TRBJ1-6, with 8 nucleotides matching TRBD1. There are 15 residues in the CDR3. Germline V gives CDR1 GTSNPN, CDR2 SVGIG (reference sequence). V lost 0 bases, J lost 6 bases, and 4 bases stayed unmatched. The CDR3 coding sequence is TGTGCCTGGAGTGTTGACAGGGGAGGTAATTCACCCCTCCACTTT. It encodes CAWSVDRGGNSPLHF.

The chain has TRBV6-5 and TRBJ1-2; D not certain. The germline V and J ends were trimmed by 2 bases and 4 bases, with 11 bases remaining between them. This CDR3 contains 14 residues. CDR1 and CDR2 from the germline V gene are MNHEY and SVGAGI. The CDR3 loop reads CASSYLDVRYGYTF. The CDR3 DNA is TGTGCCAGCAGTTACCTCGACGTCCGCTATGGCTACACCTTC.

This chain's CDR3 is CASSLTGGDEQFF. The CDR3, as DNA: TGTGCCAGCTCGCTGACAGGGGGCGATGAGCAGTTCTTC. The rearrangement links TRBV18 to TRBJ2-1; TRBD1 agrees at 10 bases. Germline V gene sequence: CDR1 KGHSH, CDR2 LQKENI. The CDR3 sequence is 13 residues long. V shed 6 bases, J shed 8 bases, and the junction held 4 bases outside the gene matches. The entire variable domain, with the rest obtained from reference TRBV18 and TRBJ2-1, is as follows: NAGVMQNPRHLVRRRGQEARLRCSPMKGHSHVYWYRQLPEEGLKFMVYLQKENIIDESGMPKERFSAEFPKEGPSILRIQQVVRGDSAAYFCASSLTGGDEQFFGPGTRLTVL.

This chain connects TRBV28 to TRBJ1-1; TRBD1 might be the D (5 bases). Germline CDR1 MDHEN, CDR2 SYDVKM. The V and J ends lost 6 bases and 4 bases respectively, with 15 bases between them. The CDR3 runs to 14 residues. In DNA, the CDR3 is TGTGCCAGCAGGAGACAAGGGGTGCGCACTGAAGCTTTCTTT. It translates to CASRRQGVRTEAFF.

Only a few counts were recorded for this clone. The chain is built from TRBV30 and TRBJ1-1, with a weak D call TRBD1 (5 bases). CDR1 and CDR2 from the germline V gene are GTSNPN and SVGIG (reference sequence). The length of the CDR3 is 16 residues. The V end lost 1 base, the J end lost 4 bases, and 19 bases lay between the germline ends. DNA for the CDR3: TGTGCCTGGAGTGAAGGACACCTTATTAGGGGCACTGAAGCTTTCTTT. The encoded protein is CAWSEGHLIRGTEAFF.

The chain couples TRBV11-3 to TRBJ2-5; tentatively, D is TRBD1 or TRBD2 (6 bases each). Germline values: CDR1 SGHNT, CDR2 YENEEA. The CDR3 has 13 residues. The V end lost 0 bases, the J end lost 6 bases, and 8 bases lay between the germline ends. The CDR3 sequence: CASSLEGGQTQYF. The CDR3 nucleotides are TGTGCCAGCAGCTTAGAGGGGGGCCAGACCCAGTACTTC.

This chain joins TRBV24-1 and TRBJ2-6, with D possibly TRBD1 on 5 matching bases. V was clipped by 3 bases and J by 0 bases, with 8 bases between them. Germline values: CDR1 KGHDR, CDR2 SFDVKD. The CDR3 contains 16 residues. In nucleotides, the CDR3 is TGTGCCACCAGTGATGGGGCCCTCTCTGGGGCCAACGTCCTGACTTTC. Translated: CATSDGALSGANVLTF.

V gene TRBV29-1 combines with J gene TRBJ1-1; D call uncertain. This CDR3 spans 11 amino acids. Trimming took 8 bases from V and 6 from J, leaving 13 bases between them. The germline CDR1 and CDR2 sequences are SQVTM and ANQGSEA. CDR3 nucleotide sequence: TGCAGCACTCGGTCTGAGGCTGAAGCTTTCTTT. It specifies CSTRSEAEAFF.

The chain is built from TRBV5-4 and TRBJ2-3, with D perhaps given as TRBD1 or TRBD2 (5 bases each). V shed 4 bases and J shed 2 bases, with 17 bases lying between them. Germline CDR1 and CDR2: SGHNT and YYREEE (reference sequence). This CDR3 has 16 amino acids. The CDR3 DNA follows: TGTGCCAGCAGCCCAAAGGGTTGGGGGAACACAGATACGCAGTATTTT. It translates to CASSPKGWGNTDTQYF.